One and the same sample provided the 25 T cell receptor beta chains below, sequenced in a study of blood T cell repertoires in COVID-19. TCRdb's table, derived via immunoSEQ multiplex PCR, lists solely in-frame clones and lacks some. This sample carries about 140,000 clones, more than 85% of them seen once, and the ten largest clones take under 6%. Sequenced sample: peripheral blood. The receptors derive from a human donor in a cohort sampled during active COVID-19.

This chain links TRBV11-2 with TRBJ2-1; 8 bases are shared with TRBD1. Germline CDR1 and CDR2: SGHAT and FQNNGV. The CDR3 is 15 residues long. The V and J ends lost 1 base and 6 bases, in that order; junction bases with no gene match: 5. The CDR3 DNA reads as TGTGCCAGCAGCTTAGTAGGACAGGGTACCAATGAGCAGTTCTTC. Encoded protein: CASSLVGQGTNEQFF.

This chain uses TRBV3-1 (or the pseudogene TRBV3-2) with TRBJ2-1; 13 bases fit TRBD2. The junction had 6 bases not matched to a gene; V was cut back by 4 bases and J by 9 bases. The CDR3 covers 15 residues. CDR1 and CDR2 from the germline V gene are LGHDT and YNNKEL (reference sequence). Written as DNA, the CDR3 is TGTGCCAGCAGCCCGACTAGCGGGGGGTTCAGTGAGCAGTTCTTC. It yields the protein CASSPTSGGFSEQFF.

This chain connects TRBV6-2 or TRBV6-3 to TRBJ2-3; a weak D match, TRBD2 (5 bases). In germline, CDR1 is MNHEY, CDR2 SVGEGT. V lost 0 bases and J 2 bases, leaving 15 bases between the germline ends. There are 17 residues in the CDR3. The DNA for the CDR3 is TGTGCCAGCAGTTACTCCCTGACGGGGAGCTCCACAGATACGCAGTATTTT. This encodes CASSYSLTGSSTDTQYF.

The gene calls are TRBV10-1 and TRBJ1-1, with D tentatively TRBD1 (5 bases). Germline loops: CDR1 WNHNN, CDR2 SYGVQD (reference sequence). Between the trimmed V and J ends, which lost 2 bases and 2 bases, there was a span of 15 bases. The CDR3 length is 16 residues. The chain's CDR3 is CASSEMGVGGNTEAFF. The CDR3, as DNA: TGCGCCAGCAGTGAGATGGGGGTGGGGGGTAACACTGAAGCTTTCTTT.

V usage is TRBV5-4 and J usage is TRBJ1-2, with D tentatively TRBD1 (5 bases). The CDR3 sequence is 14 residues long. V was trimmed by 0 bases and J by 2 bases, leaving 8 bases between them. CDR1 is SGHNT, CDR2 YYREEE, per germline (reference sequence). The CDR3 DNA is TGTGCCAGCAGCTTGGCCGGGGGAAACTATGGCTACACCTTC. It translates to CASSLAGGNYGYTF.

The chain carries TRBV9 and TRBJ2-5; 7 bases agree with TRBD2. J was trimmed by 4 bases and V by 0 bases; bases with no gene match: 6. Germline-derived CDR1 and CDR2 are SGDLS and YYNGEE. The length of the CDR3 is 15 residues. The CDR3 DNA reads TGTGCCAGCAGCGTAGGGGCGGGAGTCCTAGAGACCCAGTACTTC. The encoded protein is CASSVGAGVLETQYF.

The gene calls are TRBV5-6 and TRBJ2-7; a weak D match, TRBD1 (6 bases). The CDR3 runs 16 residues. Between the trimmed V and J ends, which lost 4 bases and 7 bases, there was a span of 24 bases. The germline V gene has CDR1 SGHDT and CDR2 YYEEEE. CDR3 bases: TGTGCCAGCAGCCCCTCAGCCGGTCGACAGGACCGGGAGCAGTACTTC. Amino acids: CASSPSAGRQDREQYF.

The chain couples TRBV2 to TRBJ2-3; TRBD2 is a possible D gene (6 bases). The V gene lost 7 bases and the J gene lost 0 bases, with 17 bases spanning the gap. CDR3 length equals 16 residues. Germline CDR1 reads SNHLY; CDR2 reads FYNNEI. This CDR3 is CASTRKEGTSTDTQYF. The DNA of the CDR3 is TGTGCCAGCACCCGAAAGGAGGGAACTAGCACAGATACGCAGTATTTT. The variable domain in full, completed from reference TRBV2 and TRBJ2-3, reads EPEVTQTPSHQVTQMGQEVILRCVPISNHLYFYWYRQILGQKVEFLVSFYNNEISEKSEIFDDQFSVERPDGSNFTLKIRSTKLEDSAMYFCASTRKEGTSTDTQYFGPGTRLTVL.

This clone was recorded only once. The chain recombines TRBV19 with TRBJ2-7; D not certain. This CDR3 comprises 14 residues. V was pared by 6 bases and J by 0 bases, with 12 bases between. Germline V gene sequence: CDR1 LNHDA, CDR2 SQIVND (reference sequence). The CDR3 nucleotides are TGTGCCAGTAGCCGACAATCCGACTCCTACGAGCAGTACTTC. This encodes CASSRQSDSYEQYF.

The rearrangement uses TRBV7-2 and TRBJ2-3; D is ambiguous. Between the trimmed V and J ends, which lost 3 bases and 2 bases, there was a span of 3 bases. The CDR3 runs 12 residues. Looked up from germline, CDR1 is SGHTA and CDR2 is FQGNSA. CDR3 bases: TGTGCCAGCAGCTTCTACACAGATACGCAGTATTTT. Translated: CASSFYTDTQYF.

The rearrangement joins TRBV11-1 to TRBJ2-1, with 9 positions matching TRBD1. CDR1 and CDR2 (germline): SGHAT, FQDESV (reference sequence). The CDR3 runs to 15 residues. Trimming cost V 1 base and J 5 bases; bases outside gene matches: 3. The CDR3 sequence: CASSLGGTGNNEQFF. As DNA, the CDR3 is TGTGCCAGCAGCTTAGGGGGGACAGGGAACAATGAGCAGTTCTTC.

This clone was recorded once. The chain couples TRBV19 to TRBJ1-2; D may be TRBD1 (6 bases). Per the germline V gene, CDR1 is LNHDA and CDR2 is SQIVND (reference sequence). The CDR3 has 14 amino acids. V lost 7 bases and J lost 4, with 16 bases in between. The CDR3 region is CASTEGTGIYGYTF. In DNA, the CDR3 is TGTGCCAGTACCGAGGGAACAGGGATCTATGGCTACACCTTC. The variable domain in full, with the rest retrieved from reference TRBV19 and TRBJ1-2, is DGGITQSPKYLFRKEGQNVTLSCEQNLNHDAMYWYRQDPGQGLRLIYYSQIVNDFQKGDIAEGYSVSREKKESFPLTVTSAQKNPTAFYLCASTEGTGIYGYTFGSGTRLTVV.

This clone turned up a few times. The same CDR3 can be traced to other DNA sequences in this sample. The CDR3: CASSLAGQGFGYTF. CDR3 DNA sequence: TGTGCCAGCAGCTTAGCTGGTCAGGGATTTGGCTACACCTTC. The V gene is TRBV7-9, the J gene TRBJ1-2; maybe TRBD1 (5 bases). The CDR3 contains 14 residues. From germline, CDR1 is SEHNR and CDR2 FQNEAQ (reference sequence). Trimming cost V 0 bases and J 7 bases, with 12 bases left between them.

The chain links TRBV9 to TRBJ2-1, with D perhaps matching TRBD2 (6 bases). Germline CDR1 and CDR2: SGDLS and YYNGEE. This CDR3 comprises 15 residues. Trimming left V 4 bases short and J 10 bases short, with 21 bases between. DNA for the CDR3: TGTGCCAGCAGCCCAGACGGAGGGCAGCGGAGCGAGCAGTTCTTC. This gives the protein CASSPDGGQRSEQFF.

V is TRBV13 and J is TRBJ1-3; 9 nucleotides agree with TRBD1. Germline V CDR1 and CDR2: PRHDT, FYEKMQ (reference sequence). This CDR3 contains 17 residues. With 5 bases clipped from V and 2 bases from J, the junction kept 10 bases outside the gene matches. CDR3 in DNA: TGTGCCAGCAGCGCCCAGACAGGGGGGTTAGCTGGAAACACCATATATTTT. Translated, it gives CASSAQTGGLAGNTIYF.

The rearrangement links TRBV5-1 to TRBJ2-5, with TRBD1 matching over 7 bases. V lost 2 bases to trimming and J lost 4 bases; unmatched junction nucleotides: 2. This CDR3 comprises 13 residues. In germline, CDR1 is SGHRS, CDR2 YFSETQ. DNA for the CDR3: TGCGCCAGCAGCTTAAGGGGGCGAGAGACCCAGTACTTC. It encodes CASSLRGRETQYF.

The genes are TRBV7-9 and TRBJ2-7; 7 bases are shared with TRBD1. V lost 5 bases to trimming and J lost 4 bases; unmatched junction nucleotides: 5. CDR1 is SEHNR, CDR2 FQNEAQ, per germline (reference sequence). This CDR3 is 13 amino acids long. The chain's CDR3 is CASSVQQGYEQYF. The CDR3 region has the DNA TGTGCCAGCAGCGTTCAACAGGGGTACGAGCAGTACTTC.

The rearrangement uses TRBV3-1 (or the pseudogene TRBV3-2) and TRBJ2-5; TRBD2 agrees at 13 bases. The CDR3 length is 16 residues. Germline-derived CDR1 and CDR2 are LGHDT and YNNKEL (reference sequence). V shed 1 base, J shed 5 bases, and the junction held 4 bases outside the gene matches. The CDR3 region has the DNA TGTGCCAGCAGCCAAGGGACTAGCGGGAGTACTGAGACCCAGTACTTC. Its protein product is CASSQGTSGSTETQYF.

The chain joins TRBV27 to TRBJ2-1; the match to TRBD1 covers 8 bases. Germline V gene lookup returns CDR1 MNHEY and CDR2 SMNVEV (reference sequence). There are 17 residues in the CDR3. The ends lost 2 bases at V and 7 bases at J; junction bases unmatched: 13. The CDR3 is CASSLGTGLSGRNEQFF. The CDR3, as DNA: TGTGCCAGCAGTTTAGGGACAGGACTGTCGGGGAGGAATGAGCAGTTCTTC.

V usage is TRBV28 and J usage is TRBJ2-7; D gene uncertain. Germline CDR1 is MDHEN and CDR2 is SYDVKM. The V and J ends lost 2 bases and 0 bases respectively, with 11 bases between them. This CDR3 has 15 amino acids. In DNA form, the CDR3 reads TGTGCCAGCAGTTTAGTAGCCCCCCCCTCCTACGAGCAGTACTTC. This sequence encodes CASSLVAPPSYEQYF.

The chain carries TRBV4-2 and TRBJ2-7; D is perhaps TRBD2 (5 bases). This CDR3 has 13 residues. Trimming took off 4 bases at V and 2 bases at J, with 9 bases between the two ends. Germline V lookup: CDR1 LGHNA, CDR2 YNFKEQ. The CDR3: CASSRLGAYEQYF. CDR3 DNA: TGTGCCAGCAGCCGATTGGGAGCCTACGAGCAGTACTTC.

This chain connects TRBV6-2 or TRBV6-3 to TRBJ2-1; D gene unclear. The CDR3 totals 18 residues. With 2 bases removed from V and 6 bases from J, the gap between germline ends came to 23 bases. The germline V gene encodes CDR1 MNHEY and CDR2 SVGEGT. CDR3 DNA: TGTGCCAGCAGTTACCCTTCGAGTTATCAGGAATTCAGCAATGAGCAGTTCTTC. Translation gives CASSYPSSYQEFSNEQFF.

The chain joins TRBV2 to TRBJ1-4; a weak D match, TRBD1 (6 bases). CDR3 size: 16 residues. Trimming left V 9 bases short and J 8 bases short, with 25 bases between. Germline V gene sequence: CDR1 SNHLY, CDR2 FYNNEI. Written as DNA, the CDR3 is TGTGCCAGAGGGGGTTTTGCAGGGGACGAAATGGAAAAACTGTTTTTT. It is translated as CARGGFAGDEMEKLFF.

This sequence joins TRBV3-1 (or the pseudogene TRBV3-2) and TRBJ2-3, with a possible D match to TRBD1 (5 bases). This CDR3 contains 14 residues. CDR1 and CDR2 from the germline V gene are LGHDT and YNNKEL (reference sequence). Deletions cut 0 bases from V and 1 base from J, with 5 bases between. CDR3 loop: CASSQEGRTDTQYF. The CDR3, as DNA: TGTGCCAGCAGCCAAGAGGGGCGCACAGATACGCAGTATTTT.

The rearrangement uses TRBV12-5 and TRBJ2-1; TRBD1 aligns across 9 bases. CDR3 length: 14 residues. Trimming removed 6 bases from V and 5 bases from J; junction bases left unmatched: 5. Germline V gene lookup returns CDR1 LGHNT and CDR2 FRNRAP. CDR3 nucleotide sequence: TGTGCTAGTGGGACGGGACAGGGAGACAATGAGCAGTTCTTC. This translates into CASGTGQGDNEQFF.